This TCR beta chain derives from a study of control samples from healthy donors and cancer patients. This CDR3 is built from 12 residues. The ends were cut back, 7 bases at V and 2 bases at J, with 10 bases in the middle. Germline V CDR1 and CDR2: SGHRS, YFSETQ. The table came from immunoSEQ multiplex PCR; TCRdb's copy has only in-frame clones and leaves some out. The sample has 55,000 to 80,000 clones, about 92% seen once; the top ten hold approximately 5.5%. The chain is built from TRBV5-1 and TRBJ2-7; D is uncertain. Sequencing input: PBMCs. This clonotype was obtained from a man in his sixties with colorectal cancer. This chain's CDR3 is CASQDTPYEQYF. The CDR3 nucleotides are TGCGCCAGCCAAGACACACCCTACGAGCAGTACTTC.